The sequence of this TCR beta chain was determined in a study of CD4 and CD8 cells across lung adenocarcinoma regions. This clonotype was recorded many times. TCRdb fed the PCR reads into MiXCR, producing one record per CDR3 protein. The profile covers around 20,000 distinct CDR3 sequences, with approximately 50% appearing a single time and approximately 31% taken by the ten largest. Samples came from patients with localized non-small cell lung adenocarcinoma. This receptor was taken from a male donor with lung adenocarcinoma. The CD4 and CD8 labels of this study may be unreliable. Input material: CD8+ T cells from the margin of a lung tumor.

The CDR3 region is CASSFPSSTDTQYF. The CDR3 DNA is TGTGCCAGCAGTTTCCCAAGTAGCACAGATACGCAGTATTTT. This chain links TRBV6-5 with TRBJ2-3; no definite D call. This CDR3 is 14 amino acids long. The V end was cut by 4 bases, the J end by 0 bases, with 8 bases between. From germline, CDR1 is MNHEY and CDR2 SVGAGI.